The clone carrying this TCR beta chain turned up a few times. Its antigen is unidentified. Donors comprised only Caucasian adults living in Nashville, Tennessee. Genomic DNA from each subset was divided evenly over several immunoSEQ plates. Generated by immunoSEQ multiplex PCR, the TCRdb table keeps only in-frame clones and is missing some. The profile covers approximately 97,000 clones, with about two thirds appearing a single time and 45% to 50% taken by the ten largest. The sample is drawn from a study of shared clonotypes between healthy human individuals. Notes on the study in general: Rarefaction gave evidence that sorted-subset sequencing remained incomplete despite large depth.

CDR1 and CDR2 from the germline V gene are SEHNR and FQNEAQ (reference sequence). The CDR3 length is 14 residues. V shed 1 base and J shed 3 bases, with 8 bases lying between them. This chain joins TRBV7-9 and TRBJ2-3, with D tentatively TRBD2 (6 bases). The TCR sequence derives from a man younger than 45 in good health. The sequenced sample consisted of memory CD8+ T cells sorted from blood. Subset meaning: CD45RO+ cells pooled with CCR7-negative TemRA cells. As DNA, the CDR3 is TGTGCCAGCAGCTTAGTTCGGGGGACAGATACGCAGTATTTT. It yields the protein CASSLVRGTDTQYF.